A selection of T cell receptor beta chains follows, all from one sample in a study of cytomegalovirus exposure and HLA in healthy donors. The repertoire was sequenced with immunoSEQ multiplex PCR; TCRdb's copy has only in-frame clones and lacks some. The sample has tens of thousands of clones; about three quarters are singletons. Sequenced input: PBMCs. All receptors derive from a woman aged 40 to 50 in good health and CMV-seropositive. Each CDR3 is given with its conserved first and last residue. A D gene is named only where the DNA matches it firmly. The size field is filled for only some rows; it gives once, few, many or a size class.

clone_size	v_call	d_call	j_call	cdr3_aa	cdr3_nt
few	TRBV7-2	TRBD1	TRBJ1-5	CASSLSLPGQGAQPQHF	TGTGCCAGCAGCTTAAGTCTGCCGGGACAGGGAGCTCAGCCCCAGCATTTT
once	TRBV12-5	-	TRBJ2-7	CASGLEPTATYEQYF	TGTGCTAGTGGTTTGGAACCCACTGCAACCTACGAGCAGTACTTC
-	TRBV7-2	TRBD1	TRBJ1-2	CASSLGGETGATYGYTF	TGTGCCAGCAGCTTAGGGGGGGAGACAGGGGCTACCTATGGCTACACCTTC
-	TRBV19	-	TRBJ1-2	CASSADGNYGYTF	TGTGCCAGTAGTGCCGACGGGAACTATGGCTACACCTTC
-	TRBV5-1	TRBD2	TRBJ2-1	CASSQSGSGYNEQFF	TGCGCCAGCAGCCAGAGCGGGAGCGGCTACAATGAGCAGTTCTTC
many	TRBV28	-	TRBJ1-3	CASSSLTGSGNTIYF	TGTGCCAGCAGTTCCCTCACTGGCTCTGGAAACACCATATATTTT
-	TRBV7-8	-	TRBJ1-2	CASSPNIEVTYGYTF	TGTGCCAGCAGCCCAAATATAGAAGTCACCTATGGCTACACCTTC
-	TRBV28	TRBD2	TRBJ2-3	CASSKTSGSEAQYF	TGTGCCAGCAGTAAGACTAGCGGGAGTGAGGCGCAGTATTTT
few	TRBV27	-	TRBJ1-5	CASSSTPGGNQPQHF	TGTGCCAGCAGTTCCACTCCAGGGGGCAATCAGCCCCAGCATTTT
-	TRBV4-3	-	TRBJ2-7	CASSQDQGSDYEQYF	TGCGCCAGCAGCCAAGACCAGGGCTCTGACTACGAGCAGTACTTC
once	TRBV27	TRBD2	TRBJ2-5	CASSMLPSGGGEETQYF	TGTGCCAGCTCCATGCTGCCATCGGGGGGAGGCGAGGAGACCCAGTACTTC
-	TRBV27	TRBD2	TRBJ2-7	CASADPSGSPYEQYF	TGTGCCAGTGCTGATCCTAGCGGGAGTCCCTACGAGCAGTACTTC
-	TRBV14	TRBD2	TRBJ2-1	CASSLIGLAGYNEQFF	TGTGCCAGCAGCCTGATAGGGTTAGCGGGATACAATGAGCAGTTCTTC
-	TRBV7-9	TRBD2	TRBJ2-1	CASSLAQAGYNEQFF	TGTGCCAGCAGCTTAGCGCAAGCGGGGTACAATGAGCAGTTCTTC
few	TRBV28	TRBD1	TRBJ2-7	CASSLGQGGYEQYF	TGTGCCAGCAGTTTAGGACAGGGGGGATACGAGCAGTACTTC
few	TRBV4-1	-	TRBJ2-3	CASSHLRDTQYF	TGCGCCAGCAGCCACCTGCGGGATACGCAGTATTTT
-	TRBV9	-	TRBJ2-1	CASSVPGTAPGEQFF	TGTGCCAGCAGCGTCCCCGGGACTGCCCCGGGTGAGCAGTTCTTC
-	TRBV28	TRBD1	TRBJ2-7	CASTWTGGEGEQYF	TGTGCCAGCACTTGGACAGGGGGCGAGGGCGAGCAGTACTTC
once	TRBV4-2	-	TRBJ2-1	CASSQAGYLGEQFF	TGTGCCAGCAGCCAAGCGGGGTACCTCGGGGAGCAGTTCTTC
-	TRBV7-8	-	TRBJ1-1	CASSSGGRHLEAFF	TGTGCCAGCAGCTCCGGAGGACGTCATTTAGAAGCTTTCTTT
-	TRBV9	TRBD2	TRBJ2-1	CASSAGHSGRGDEQFF	TGTGCCAGCAGCGCGGGACATAGCGGGAGAGGCGATGAGCAGTTCTTC
-	TRBV5-1	TRBD1	TRBJ1-1	CASSYDQGVSEAFF	TGCGCCAGCAGCTACGACCAGGGGGTCTCTGAAGCTTTCTTT
-	TRBV30	-	TRBJ2-7	CAWSPGTYEQYF	TGTGCCTGGAGCCCGGGAACCTACGAGCAGTACTTC
-	TRBV5-4	TRBD2	TRBJ2-1	CASSLRLAGDNEQFF	TGTGCCAGCAGCCTAAGACTAGCGGGGGACAATGAGCAGTTCTTC
-	TRBV7-2	TRBD2	TRBJ2-3	CASSPTSGHTDTQYF	TGTGCCAGCAGCCCGACTAGCGGACACACAGATACGCAGTATTTT
-	TRBV29-1	-	TRBJ2-1	CSVQGPKQFF	TGCAGCGTTCAGGGCCCTAAACAGTTCTTC
-	TRBV2	TRBD2	TRBJ2-7	CASRLAGVHYEQYF	TGTGCCAGCAGACTAGCGGGAGTGCACTACGAGCAGTACTTC
-	TRBV11-3	TRBD1	TRBJ1-1	CASRTGEYKAFF	TGTGCCAGCAGGACAGGGGAATATAAAGCTTTCTTT
-	TRBV21-1	-	TRBJ2-6	CASSKVFPVSGANVLTF	TGTGCCAGCAGCAAAGTATTTCCGGTATCTGGGGCCAACGTCCTGACTTTC
-	TRBV21-1	-	TRBJ1-1	CASRKGGSENTEAFF	TGTGCCAGCAGAAAGGGGGGGTCGGAGAACACTGAAGCTTTCTTT
-	TRBV5-1	TRBD2	TRBJ2-7	CASRPVISGSYEQYF	TGCGCCAGCAGGCCAGTCATAAGCGGGAGCTACGAGCAGTACTTC
few	TRBV4-1	-	TRBJ1-5	CASSQRGGINQPQHF	TGCGCCAGCAGCCAAAGGGGGGGAATCAATCAGCCCCAGCATTTT
-	TRBV6-5	TRBD1	TRBJ2-7	CASSRLPGQTYEQYF	TGTGCCAGCAGCCGACTCCCGGGACAGACCTACGAGCAGTACTTC
-	TRBV19	TRBD2	TRBJ2-3	CASSAGGRGADTQYF	TGTGCCAGTAGTGCGGGAGGTCGCGGCGCAGATACGCAGTATTTT
few	TRBV5-4	TRBD1	TRBJ2-7	CASSLWGTGSYEQYF	TGTGCCAGCAGCTTGTGGGGGACAGGATCCTACGAGCAGTACTTC
few	TRBV2	-	TRBJ1-4	CASTWTLNEKLFF	TGTGCCAGCACGTGGACACTAAATGAAAAACTGTTTTTT
-	TRBV23-1	-	TRBJ2-1	CASSQLARTIAYSNEQFF	TGCGCCAGCAGTCAATTGGCTAGGACTATCGCATACAGCAATGAGCAGTTCTTC
-	TRBV21-1	-	TRBJ1-1	CASSKSPIPGGGTSFF	TGTGCCAGCAGCAAATCCCCCATCCCGGGGGGCGGGACGTCTTTCTTT
-	TRBV16	-	TRBJ2-7	CASSQNYEQYF	TGTGCCAGCAGCCAAAACTACGAGCAGTATTTC
few	TRBV7-3	TRBD1	TRBJ2-2	CASSLEFGQGTTGELFF	TGTGCCAGCAGCTTAGAGTTCGGACAGGGGACCACCGGGGAGCTGTTTTTT
few	TRBV6-6	-	TRBJ2-2	CASSSSDRNTGELFF	TGTGCCAGCAGTTCCTCTGACAGGAACACCGGGGAGCTGTTTTTT
-	TRBV6-1	TRBD1	TRBJ2-7	CASTGGQGVNEQYF	TGTGCCAGCACCGGGGGACAGGGAGTTAACGAGCAGTACTTC